This T cell receptor (beta chain) is drawn from a study of vaccination and CD4 T cells after COVID-19. Indicated treatment: roughly ten-day PBMC culture with coronavirus spike peptide pools or control peptides (ViraFEST assay). Collection of the unexposed donor's CD4+ T cells took place before the COVID-19 pandemic (2011-2018). The germline CDR1 and CDR2 sequences are SNHLY and FYNNEI. The V end was cut by 6 bases, the J end by 14 bases, with 13 bases between. The CDR3 loop spans 10 amino acids. The Oncomine TCR Beta short-read assay generated sequence data from the DNA of cultured CD4+ T cells. Cultured CD4+ T cells yielded the extracted genomic DNA. TCRdb reanalysed the PCR reads using MiXCR and keeps one entry per CDR3 protein. The sample has around 7,000 distinct CDR3 sequences, 33% seen once. This clonotype was counted a few times. Its matching antigen is unknown.

Sequenced input: CD4+ T cells from blood, cultured in vitro. The clonotype was recovered from a human donor in good health. The chain combines TRBV2 with TRBJ1-1; D gene unclear. As DNA, the CDR3 is TGTGCCAGCAGCCCCCGGGGAGGGTTCTTT. Translated: CASSPRGGFF.